This T cell receptor (beta chain) was identified during a study of blood T cell repertoires in COVID-19. Across the study: Nucleic acid was either cDNA or gDNA, and it came from T cells, B-cell-depleted T cells, or PBMCs.

V lost 6 bases, J lost 4 bases, and 6 bases lay in between. This CDR3 comprises 12 residues. Per germline, CDR1 MNHEY and CDR2 SVGAGI. Method: immunoSEQ multiplex PCR; TCRdb's copy keeps in-frame clones and lacks some. This repertoire shows 320,000 or so clones, approximately 91% found once; its top ten account for roughly 5%. Participants reported their clinical history, and cohort assignment relied on those reports. This receptor was taken from a man aged 55 to 70 who had recovered from COVID-19. The chain carries TRBV6-5 and TRBJ2-2, with D possibly being TRBD1 (6 bases). Sequencing was performed on PBMCs or T cells enriched from blood (not recorded which). The CDR3 protein is CASRGATGELFF. The DNA of the CDR3 is TGTGCCAGCAGGGGGGCCACCGGGGAGCTGTTTTTT.